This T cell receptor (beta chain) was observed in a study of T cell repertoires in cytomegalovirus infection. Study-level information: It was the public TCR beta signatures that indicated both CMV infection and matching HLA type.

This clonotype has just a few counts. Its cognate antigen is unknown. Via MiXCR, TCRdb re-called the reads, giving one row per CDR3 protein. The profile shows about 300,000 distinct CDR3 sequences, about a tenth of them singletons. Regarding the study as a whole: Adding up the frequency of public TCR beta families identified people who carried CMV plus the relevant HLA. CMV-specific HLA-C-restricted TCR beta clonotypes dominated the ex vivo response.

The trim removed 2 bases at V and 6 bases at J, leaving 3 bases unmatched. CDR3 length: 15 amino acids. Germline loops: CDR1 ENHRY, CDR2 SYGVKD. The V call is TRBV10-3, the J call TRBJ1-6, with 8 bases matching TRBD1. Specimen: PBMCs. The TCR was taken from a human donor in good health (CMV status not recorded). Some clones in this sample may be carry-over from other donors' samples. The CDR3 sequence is CAISEGQGSNSPLHF. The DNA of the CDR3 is TGTGCCATCAGTGAGGGACAGGGAAGTAATTCACCCCTCCACTTT.